The 3 T cell receptor beta chains given below trace back to one sample, sequenced in a study of shared clonotypes between healthy human individuals. Repertoires were generated with immunoSEQ multiplex PCR, while TCRdb's copy carries only in-frame clones and drops some. The sample records approximately 500,000 clones, less than 96% being singletons. Input material: naive CD4+ T cells sorted from blood. Sample subset: CD45RA+ positively selected. All receptors derive from a woman in her 30s in good health.

The chain is built from TRBV10-1 and TRBJ1-1; D may be TRBD1 (5 bases). V dropped 0 bases and J dropped 7 bases, with 9 bases sitting between them. This CDR3 has 13 residues. The germline gives CDR1 WNHNN, CDR2 SYGVQD (reference sequence). This chain's CDR3 is CASSESGGDEAFF. DNA of the CDR3: TGCGCCAGCAGTGAGTCGGGGGGGGATGAAGCTTTCTTT.

The chain couples TRBV5-1 to TRBJ2-5, with 7 bases that match TRBD1. Germline CDR1 is SGHRS and CDR2 is YFSETQ. The CDR3 is made up of 15 amino acids. V was pared by 2 bases and J by 3 bases, with 7 bases of the junction left unmatched. CDR3 amino acids: CASSFLRTGKETQYF. In DNA, the CDR3 is TGCGCCAGCAGCTTTCTCCGGACAGGCAAAGAGACCCAGTACTTC.

This clone was detected only a few times. The chain combines TRBV7-9 with TRBJ2-7; D is undetermined. The CDR3 consists of 14 residues. The germline CDR1 and CDR2 sequences are SEHNR and FQNEAQ (reference sequence). With 1 base removed from V and 5 bases from J, the gap between germline ends came to 12 bases. The CDR3 is CASSLDAGPHEQYF. The DNA of the CDR3 is TGTGCCAGCAGCTTAGATGCCGGACCCCACGAGCAGTACTTC.